The rows below give T cell receptor beta chains drawn from one sample of a study of CD8 T cells in Susac syndrome. TCRdb re-called the immunoSEQ multiplex PCR reads through MiXCR, storing one row per CDR3 protein. The profile shows approximately 170,000 distinct CDR3 sequences, 92% of them singletons. What was sequenced was CD4+ T cells from PBMCs. The receptor set was obtained from a human donor in good health. Both conserved end residues are part of each CDR3.

cdr3_aa cdr3_length v_call
CASSLLGQGADEQYF 15 TRBV7-2
CASSLDYLEKLFF 13 TRBV7-2
CPPPLSGTGGEEPYEQYF 18 TRBV27
CASSLHGMNTEAFF 14 TRBV12-3/TRBV12-4
CSVQAMGTDTQYF 13 TRBV29-1
CASSRNRISGDGYTF 15 TRBV21-1
CASSLNLLGDEQYF 14 TRBV28
CASSQEGRMNTDTQYF 16 TRBV4-3
CASSFTGDRGETQYF 15 TRBV13
CAGLTGGTYEQYF 13 TRBV7-9
CASSLVGSGVTDTQYF 16 TRBV5-1
CASSIRDRVEKAFF 14 TRBV6-2/TRBV6-3
CASSPEGLAYNEQFF 15 TRBV6-5
CASSPSGNEQYF 12 TRBV18
CASSDRDRGGDTQYF 15 TRBV2
CASSPGQGRTEAFF 14 TRBV28
CASSLDVQGAYNEQFF 16 TRBV5-1
CASSLGQHQETQYF 14 TRBV5-4
CASSRSGANVLTF 13 TRBV19
CASSIPRTGSYGYTF 15 TRBV19
CASRLDRENYGYTF 14 TRBV2
CAWRPGNGQSYEQYF 15 TRBV30
CASSRARGQGEKLFF 15 TRBV27
CASSPLGQKETQYF 14 TRBV28
CATSGRQGRETQYF 14 TRBV15
CASSLTSGPTDTQYF 15 TRBV5-1
CASSLRTGFYGYTF 14 TRBV5-4
CASSSDRSSTDTQYF 15 TRBV7-9
CASSLERGEGEKLFF 15 TRBV5-1
CASSLRQGSGNTIYF 15 TRBV28
CASSTGSGTEAFF 13 TRBV2
CASRADRKSSGNTIYF 16 TRBV7-9
CASSPVAGMKTQYF 14 TRBV18
CASRSPGTESYGYTF 15 TRBV28
CASSFSANTGELFF 14 TRBV7-2
CASSPGVGDEQFF 13 TRBV18
CASSYSSQTYEQYF 14 TRBV6-5
CASSRSTGWDTEAFF 15 TRBV19
CASSYQGAGGPLHF 14 TRBV6-6
CASSYGQERNTIYF 14 TRBV5-1
CASSEDPGTNEKLFF 15 TRBV5-1
CASSVVTSGTDTQYF 15 TRBV9
CASSQDRGETQYF 13 TRBV7-2
CASSLPLTYEQYF 13 TRBV2
CASSVRDRGGDGYTF 15 TRBV5-1
CASKLGSTDTQYF 13 TRBV7-2
CASSLGQQAFF 11 TRBV12-3/TRBV12-4
CASSLTSGRVNEQFF 15 TRBV7-2
CASRGQVETQYF 12 TRBV12-3/TRBV12-4
CASSIIPRIEFGYTF 15 TRBV19